These 9 T cell receptor beta chains share one sample of origin, sequenced in a study of blood T cells in healthy people across ages. A sample-barcoded 5' primer and a J-beta primer mix were used in a second PCR of about 6 to 12 cycles. TCRdb reprocessed the 5' RACE reads with MiXCR, giving one entry per CDR3 protein. The repertoire includes 650,000 to 800,000 distinct CDR3 sequences, 40% to 65% of them detected once, and 13% sits in the top ten. Sequencing was carried out using blood. All receptors come from an elderly woman in good health.

The table lists this clonotype with many counts. J is TRBJ1-5 and V is TRBV2; D is undetermined. CDR1 SNHLY and CDR2 FYNNEI come from the germline V gene. The V gene lost 7 bases and the J gene lost 4 bases, with 11 bases spanning the gap. The CDR3 covers 13 residues. CDR3 nucleotide sequence: TGTGCCAGCAAGAGGACGGGGAATCAGCCCCAGCATTTT. Amino acid sequence: CASKRTGNQPQHF.

This clonotype has more than one count but fewer than ten. This chain joins TRBV29-1 and TRBJ1-1; 10 bases are a match to TRBD1. V lost 6 bases and J lost 0; bases outside the gene matches: 10. Germline CDR1 and CDR2: SQVTM and ANQGSEA. The CDR3 covers 16 residues. The chain's CDR3 is CSVGAGTGVMNTEAFF. DNA of the CDR3: TGCAGCGTAGGGGCTGGGACAGGGGTTATGAACACTGAAGCTTTCTTT. Using reference TRBV29-1 and TRBJ1-1 for the parts outside the CDR3, the full variable domain is SAVISQKPSRDICQRGTSLTIQCQVDSQVTMMFWYRQQPGQSLTLIATANQGSEATYESGFVIDKFPISRPNLTFSTLTVSNMSPEDSSIYLCSVGAGTGVMNTEAFFGQGTRLTVV.

The rearrangement joins TRBV9 to TRBJ2-5; D perhaps matches TRBD1 (6 bases). The CDR3 has 15 amino acids. The V end was cut by 1 base, the J end by 5 bases, with 15 bases between. CDR1 and CDR2 from the germline V gene are SGDLS and YYNGEE. In DNA form, the CDR3 reads TGTGCCAGCAGCGTAACTACCCAGGGGTGGGAGACCCAGTACTTC. Protein sequence: CASSVTTQGWETQYF.

This clonotype occurred many times. The rearrangement joins TRBV28 to TRBJ2-7, with 7 positions matching TRBD1. In germline, CDR1 is MDHEN, CDR2 SYDVKM. The CDR3 sequence is 12 residues long. Trimming cost V 4 bases and J 3 bases; bases outside gene matches: 0. This CDR3 is CASSWTGYEQYF. The CDR3, as DNA: TGTGCCAGCAGTTGGACAGGCTACGAGCAGTACTTC.

The chain has TRBV5-1 and TRBJ1-1, with 8 bases that match TRBD1. The CDR3 totals 13 residues. The germline V gene has CDR1 SGHRS and CDR2 YFSETQ. Trimming took 4 bases from V and 4 from J; bases not matched to a gene: 3. CDR3 sequence reads: CASSQGASTEAFF. The DNA of the CDR3 is TGCGCCAGCAGCCAGGGGGCGAGCACTGAAGCTTTCTTT.

This clonotype was seen more than once but under ten times. This chain uses TRBV28 with TRBJ2-7; maybe TRBD1 (6 bases). CDR3 length equals 14 residues. The V and J ends lost 2 bases and 2 bases respectively, with 10 bases between them. Germline loops: CDR1 MDHEN, CDR2 SYDVKM. The CDR3 region is CASSLGGKTYEQYF. The CDR3 DNA is TGTGCCAGCAGTTTAGGGGGCAAGACCTACGAGCAGTACTTC.

On this clonotype: The junction does not match germline at one end; this may be a read error. V is TRBV30 and J is TRBJ1-3, with D unresolved. The CDR3 covers 12 residues. The germline CDR1 and CDR2 sequences are GTSNPN and SVGIG (reference sequence). CDR3 protein: CAGRMSGNTIYF. CDR3 coding DNA: TGTGCCGGGAGAATGTCTGGGAACACCATATATTTT.

This chain's CDR3 is CASSHPGRYNEKLFF. CDR3 in DNA: TGCGCCAGCAGCCACCCCGGACGGTATAATGAAAAACTGTTTTTT. V usage is TRBV4-1 and J usage is TRBJ1-4; D remains ambiguous. Deletions cut 3 bases from V and 4 bases from J, with 12 bases between. The germline V gene encodes CDR1 MGHRA and CDR2 YSYEKL. The CDR3 runs to 15 residues.

V gene TRBV14 combines with J gene TRBJ2-7; 9 bases agree with TRBD1. The better agreement between TRBJ2-4 and the DNA end casts doubt on the J call. The CDR3 runs to 16 residues. Germline V CDR1 and CDR2: SGHDN, FVKESK. CDR3 nucleotides: TGTGCCAGCAGCCAAGATCCCGGGACAGGGATGAACATTCAGTACTTC. Translation gives CASSQDPGTGMNIQYF.